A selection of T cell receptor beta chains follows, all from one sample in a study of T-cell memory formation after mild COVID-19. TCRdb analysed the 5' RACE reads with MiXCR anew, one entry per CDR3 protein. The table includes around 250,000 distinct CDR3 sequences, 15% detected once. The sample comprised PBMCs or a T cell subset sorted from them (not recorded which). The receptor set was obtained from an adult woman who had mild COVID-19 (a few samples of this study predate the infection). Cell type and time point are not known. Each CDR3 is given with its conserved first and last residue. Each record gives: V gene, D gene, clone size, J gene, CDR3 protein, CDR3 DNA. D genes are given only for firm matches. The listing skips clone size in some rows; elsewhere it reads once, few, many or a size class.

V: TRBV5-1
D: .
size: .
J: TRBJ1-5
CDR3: CASSLPASNQPQHF
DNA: TGCGCCAGCAGCTTGCCCGCTTCCAATCAGCCCCAGCATTTT

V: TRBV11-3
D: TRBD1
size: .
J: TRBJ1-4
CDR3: CASSSSFGQDNEKLFF
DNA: TGTGCCAGCAGCTCCAGTTTCGGACAGGATAATGAAAAACTGTTTTTT

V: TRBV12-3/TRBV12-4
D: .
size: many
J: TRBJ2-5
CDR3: CASSFQQGETQYF
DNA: TGTGCCAGCAGTTTTCAACAGGGAGAGACCCAGTACTTC

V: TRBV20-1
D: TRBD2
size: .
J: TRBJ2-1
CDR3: CSAMVMSGASSYNEQFF
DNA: TGCAGTGCTATGGTGATGAGCGGGGCTAGCTCCTACAATGAGCAGTTCTTC

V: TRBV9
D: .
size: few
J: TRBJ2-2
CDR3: CASSPGVILNTGELFF
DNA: TGTGCCAGCAGCCCTGGGGTGATATTGAACACCGGGGAGCTGTTTTTT

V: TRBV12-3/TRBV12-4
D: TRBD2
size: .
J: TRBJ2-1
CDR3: CASSLFQRGGTPRGSYNEQFF
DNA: TGTGCCAGCAGTTTATTCCAGCGGGGGGGAACCCCAAGAGGGTCCTACAATGAGCAGTTCTTC

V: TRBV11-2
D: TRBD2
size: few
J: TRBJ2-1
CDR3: CASSSYRDYNNEQFF
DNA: TGTGCCAGCAGCTCATACCGGGACTACAACAATGAGCAGTTCTTC

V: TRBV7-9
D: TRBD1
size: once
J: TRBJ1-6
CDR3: CASSFGGQGAKSPLHF
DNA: TGTGCCAGCAGCTTTGGGGGACAGGGGGCAAAATCACCCCTCCACTTT

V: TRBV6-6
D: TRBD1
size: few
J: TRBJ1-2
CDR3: CASRDVGQGHGYTF
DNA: TGTGCCAGCAGAGACGTAGGACAGGGGCATGGCTACACCTTC

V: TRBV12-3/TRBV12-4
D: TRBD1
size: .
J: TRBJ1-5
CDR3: CASKGTGSNQPKHF
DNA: TGTGCCAGCAAAGGGACAGGTAGCAATCAGCCCAAGCATTTT

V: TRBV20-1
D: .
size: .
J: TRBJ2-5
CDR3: CSARAVSGDQETQYF
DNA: TGCAGTGCTAGAGCAGTGAGTGGGGACCAAGAGACCCAGTACTTC

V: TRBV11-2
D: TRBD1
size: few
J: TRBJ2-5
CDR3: CASSFSGTGGSETQYF
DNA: TGTGCCAGCAGCTTCTCCGGGACAGGGGGCTCGGAGACCCAGTACTTC

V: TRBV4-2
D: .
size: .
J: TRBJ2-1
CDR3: CASSQEIGTYYNEQFF
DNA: TGTGCCAGCAGCCAAGAGATCGGGACTTACTACAATGAGCAGTTCTTC

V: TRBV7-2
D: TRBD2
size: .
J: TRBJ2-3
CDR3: CASSLGTRTDTQYF
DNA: TGTGCCAGCAGCCTCGGGACTAGAACAGATACGCAGTATTTT

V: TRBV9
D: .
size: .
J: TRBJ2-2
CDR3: CASSVRTLGGELFF
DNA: TGTGCCAGCAGCGTAAGGACTTTGGGCGGGGAGCTGTTTTTT

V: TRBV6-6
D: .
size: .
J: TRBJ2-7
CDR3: CASSPAGYEQYF
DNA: TGTGCCAGCAGTCCCGCCGGCTACGAGCAGTACTTC